Presented here are 9 T cell receptor beta chains from one specimen sequenced in a study of shared clonotypes between healthy human individuals. Naive CD8 cells were CD45RO-negative, positively selected for CCR7, excluding terminally differentiated effector memory CD45RA+ cells. Data came from immunoSEQ multiplex PCR; TCRdb stores just in-frame clones and leaves some out. The table lists about 820,000 clones, around 92% of them singletons. Sequencing was carried out using naive CD8+ T cells sorted from blood. The receptors derive from a man in his thirties or forties in good health.

The chain joins TRBV7-7 to TRBJ2-1; D is undetermined. The CDR3 loop spans 15 amino acids. Germline loops: CDR1 SSHAT, CDR2 FNYEAQ (reference sequence). V was shortened by 1 base and J by 6 bases, with 13 bases between the two germline ends. The CDR3 DNA follows: TGTGCCAGCAGCTTAGTGCCCGGACGGTTCAATGAGCAGTTCTTC. It translates to CASSLVPGRFNEQFF.

The chain links TRBV7-9 to TRBJ2-7; the D gene could be TRBD1 or TRBD2 (5 bases each). This CDR3 has 15 residues. Trimming pared 5 bases from V and 0 bases from J, leaving 14 bases between. Germline V CDR1 and CDR2: SEHNR, FQNEAQ (reference sequence). Here the CDR3 reads CASSAGTGSSYEQYF. The CDR3 region has the DNA TGTGCCAGCAGCGCCGGGACGGGGAGCTCCTACGAGCAGTACTTC.

In DNA form, the CDR3 reads TGTGCCAGCAGCTTAGTTCCTTTGGGACACATTATGTACAATGAGCAGTTCTTC. Its protein product is CASSLVPLGHIMYNEQFF. This rearrangement joins TRBV7-9 to TRBJ2-1; tentative D call: TRBD1 (6 bases). Germline V gene lookup returns CDR1 SEHNR and CDR2 FQNEAQ (reference sequence). The CDR3 runs to 18 residues. The ends were cut back, 1 base at V and 4 bases at J, with 20 bases in the middle.

J is TRBJ1-2 and V is TRBV29-1; D is perhaps TRBD1 (5 bases). CDR1 SQVTM and CDR2 ANQGSEA come from the germline V gene. This CDR3 region has 12 residues. The V end was cut by 1 base, the J end by 11 bases, with 14 bases between. Here the CDR3 reads CSVEVGDLQYTF. The CDR3 nucleotides read TGCAGCGTTGAAGTGGGGGACCTACAGTACACCTTC.

The genes are TRBV7-9 and TRBJ2-7; 12 nucleotides align to TRBD2. The ends lost 5 bases at V and 5 bases at J; junction bases unmatched: 16. Germline-derived CDR1 and CDR2 are SEHNR and FQNEAQ (reference sequence). The CDR3 length is 18 residues. CDR3 sequence reads: CASSPTMGTSGRRNEQYF. CDR3 DNA sequence: TGTGCCAGCAGCCCGACGATGGGAACTAGCGGGAGGAGGAACGAGCAGTACTTC.

The chain uses TRBV7-3 and TRBJ2-1; TRBD2 aligns across 7 bases. This CDR3 is 14 amino acids long. V shed 1 base and J 7 bases; nucleotides not matched to a gene: 4. The V gene's germline CDR1 is SGHTA and CDR2 FQGTGA. The CDR3 spells CASSLSSGHNEQFF. The CDR3 DNA is TGTGCCAGCAGCTTAAGTAGCGGGCATAATGAGCAGTTCTTC.

The chain uses TRBV30 and TRBJ2-1; perhaps TRBD1 as D (5 bases). This CDR3 has 12 amino acids. Looked up from germline, CDR1 is GTSNPN and CDR2 is SVGIG (reference sequence). The ends were cut back, 2 bases at V and 8 bases at J, with 10 bases in the middle. CDR3 residues: CAWSRQWDEQFF. DNA for the CDR3: TGTGCCTGGAGTCGACAGTGGGATGAGCAGTTCTTC.

The gene calls are TRBV23-1 and TRBJ2-6; maybe TRBD1 (7 bases). Being an ORF, TRBV23-1 has a function that is uncertain. The CDR3 contains 18 residues. V was clipped by 3 bases and J by 1 base, with 16 bases between them. This CDR3 is CASSHLRQGGSGANVLTF. DNA for the CDR3: TGCGCCAGCAGTCATTTAAGGCAGGGGGGTTCTGGGGCCAACGTCCTGACTTTC.

The chain's CDR3 is CASSLRQGELYEQYF. The CDR3 DNA is TGTGCCAGCAGTCTCCGACAGGGGGAACTGTACGAGCAGTACTTC. The V call is TRBV6-5, the J call TRBJ2-7; 9 nucleotides agree with TRBD1. This CDR3 has 15 residues. Germline V gene lookup returns CDR1 MNHEY and CDR2 SVGAGI. V trimming: 5 bases; J trimming: 4 bases; junction bases outside the gene matches: 9.